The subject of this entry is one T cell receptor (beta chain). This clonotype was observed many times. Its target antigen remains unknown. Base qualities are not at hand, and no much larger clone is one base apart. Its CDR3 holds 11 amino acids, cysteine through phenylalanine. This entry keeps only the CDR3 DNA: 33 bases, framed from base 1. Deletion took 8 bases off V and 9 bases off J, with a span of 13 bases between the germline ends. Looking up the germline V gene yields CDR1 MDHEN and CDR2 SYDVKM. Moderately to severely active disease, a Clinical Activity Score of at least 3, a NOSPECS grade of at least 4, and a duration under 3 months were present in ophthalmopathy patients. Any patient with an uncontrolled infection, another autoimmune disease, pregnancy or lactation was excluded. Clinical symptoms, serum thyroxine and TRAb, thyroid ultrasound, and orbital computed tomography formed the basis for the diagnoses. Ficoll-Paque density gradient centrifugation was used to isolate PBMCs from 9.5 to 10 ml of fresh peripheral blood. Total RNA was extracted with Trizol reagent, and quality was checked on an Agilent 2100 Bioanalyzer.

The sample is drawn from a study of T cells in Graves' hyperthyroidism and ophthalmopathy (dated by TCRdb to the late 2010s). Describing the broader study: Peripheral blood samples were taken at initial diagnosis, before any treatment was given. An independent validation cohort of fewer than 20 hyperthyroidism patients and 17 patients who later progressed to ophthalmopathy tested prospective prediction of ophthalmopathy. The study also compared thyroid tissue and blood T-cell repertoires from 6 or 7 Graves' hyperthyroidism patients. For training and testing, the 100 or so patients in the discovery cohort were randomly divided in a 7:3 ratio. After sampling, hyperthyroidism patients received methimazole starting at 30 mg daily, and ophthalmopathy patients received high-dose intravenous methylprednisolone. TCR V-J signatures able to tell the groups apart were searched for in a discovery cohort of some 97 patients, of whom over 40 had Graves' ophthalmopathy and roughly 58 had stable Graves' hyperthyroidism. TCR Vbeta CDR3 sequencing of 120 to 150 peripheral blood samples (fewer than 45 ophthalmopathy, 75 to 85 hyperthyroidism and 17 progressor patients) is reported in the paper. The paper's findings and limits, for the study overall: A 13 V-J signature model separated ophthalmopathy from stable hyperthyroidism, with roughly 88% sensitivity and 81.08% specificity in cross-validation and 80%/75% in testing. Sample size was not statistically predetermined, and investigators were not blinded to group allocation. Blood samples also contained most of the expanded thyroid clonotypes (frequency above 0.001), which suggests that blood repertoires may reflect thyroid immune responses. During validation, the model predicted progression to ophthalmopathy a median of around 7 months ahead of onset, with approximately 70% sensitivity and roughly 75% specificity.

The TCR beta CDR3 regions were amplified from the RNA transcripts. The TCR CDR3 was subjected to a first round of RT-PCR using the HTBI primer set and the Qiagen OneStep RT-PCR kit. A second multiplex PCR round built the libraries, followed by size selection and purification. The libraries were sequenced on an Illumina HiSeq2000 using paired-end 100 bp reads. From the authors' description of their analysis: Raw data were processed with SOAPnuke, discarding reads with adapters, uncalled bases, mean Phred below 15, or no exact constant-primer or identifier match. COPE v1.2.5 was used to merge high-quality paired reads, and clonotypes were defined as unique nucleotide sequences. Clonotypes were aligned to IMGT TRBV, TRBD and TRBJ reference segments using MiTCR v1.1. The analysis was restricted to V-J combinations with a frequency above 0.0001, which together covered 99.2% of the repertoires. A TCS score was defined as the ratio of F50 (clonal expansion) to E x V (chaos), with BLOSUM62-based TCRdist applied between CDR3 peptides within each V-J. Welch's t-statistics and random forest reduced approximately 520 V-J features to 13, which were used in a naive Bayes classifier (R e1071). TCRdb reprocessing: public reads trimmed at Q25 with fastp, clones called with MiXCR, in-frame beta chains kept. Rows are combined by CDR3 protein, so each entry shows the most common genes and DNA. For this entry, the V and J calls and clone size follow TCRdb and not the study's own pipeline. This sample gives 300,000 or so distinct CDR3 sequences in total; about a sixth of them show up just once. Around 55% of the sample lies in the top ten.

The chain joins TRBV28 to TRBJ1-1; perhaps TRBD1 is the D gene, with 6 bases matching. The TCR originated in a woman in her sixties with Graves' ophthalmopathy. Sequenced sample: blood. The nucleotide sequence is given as TGTGCCAGCGGACCGGGACACCAAGCTTTCTTT. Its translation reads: CASGPGHQAFF.